This TCR beta chain was sequenced during a study of T cell changes during pregnancy in multiple sclerosis (dated by TCRdb to the late 2010s). Regarding the complete study: The study looked at changes in the T cell repertoire across pregnancy in women with multiple sclerosis.

Library creation used the immunoSEQ multiplex PCR assay. TCRdb retrieved this table from immuneACCESS and kept in-frame rearrangements only. Not all clones are present; in checked studies, unresolved V genes account for under half, and no reason is known for the remainder. Here the sample has tens of thousands of clones; 90% to 95% occur a single time. The ten largest clones capture about 0.7% of the sample. The CDR3 runs 15 residues from the cysteine to the phenylalanine. Only the CDR3 DNA stays, 45 bases, in frame from base 1. Reading the germline V gene gives CDR1 SGHTA and CDR2 FQGNSA. V drops 5 bases and J drops 6 bases, leaving 14 bases in between. As to this clone: Its antigen specificity is not known. There are no base qualities to consult, and no much larger clone falls within one base.

The chain is encoded by TRBV7-2 joined to TRBJ1-6, with the D gene not confidently named. The sequenced sample was peripheral blood, obtained in the third trimester of pregnancy. The sequence was obtained from a female donor in good health, enrolled as a control in a pregnancy study. The CDR3 region has the sequence CASSHDTISNSPLHF. In nucleotides, the sequence is TGTGCCAGCAGCCACGACACAATTTCTAATTCACCCCTCCACTTT.